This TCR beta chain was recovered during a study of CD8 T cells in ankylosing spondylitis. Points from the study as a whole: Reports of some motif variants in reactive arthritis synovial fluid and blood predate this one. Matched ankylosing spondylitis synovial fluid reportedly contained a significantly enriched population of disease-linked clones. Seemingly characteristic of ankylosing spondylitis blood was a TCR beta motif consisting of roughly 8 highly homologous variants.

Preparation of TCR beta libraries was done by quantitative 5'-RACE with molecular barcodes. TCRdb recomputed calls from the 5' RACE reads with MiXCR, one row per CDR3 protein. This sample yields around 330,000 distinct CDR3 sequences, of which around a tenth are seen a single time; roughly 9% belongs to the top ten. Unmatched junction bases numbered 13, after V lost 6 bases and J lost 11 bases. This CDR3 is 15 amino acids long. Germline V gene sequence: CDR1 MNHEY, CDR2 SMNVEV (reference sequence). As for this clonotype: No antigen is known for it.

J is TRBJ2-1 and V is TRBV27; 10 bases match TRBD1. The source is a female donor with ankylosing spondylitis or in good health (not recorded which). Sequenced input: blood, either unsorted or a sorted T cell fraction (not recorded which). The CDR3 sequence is CASSLGTGAFNQQFF. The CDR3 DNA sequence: TGTGCCAGCAGCCTCGGGACAGGGGCTTTTAATCAGCAGTTCTTC.